One and the same sample provided the 6 T cell receptor beta chains below, sequenced in a study of T cells in women clearing cervical HPV infection. The repertoire was sequenced with immunoSEQ multiplex PCR; TCRdb's copy has only in-frame clones and lacks some. Here the sample table reports 20,000 or so clones. Input material: blood buffy coat. These receptors came from a woman aged 18-70 years with a cervical HPV16 infection that either progressed to CIN3+ or cleared (not recorded which).

As for this clone: The read falls 3 residues short of the CDR3 end, and the missing part is taken from the germline J gene. This chain joins TRBV28 and TRBJ1-1, with D tentatively TRBD1 (6 bases). CDR1 is MDHEN and CDR2 is SYDVKM in the germline V gene. The V end was cut by 4 bases, the J end by 0 bases, with 15 bases between. The CDR3 is made up of 16 amino acids. Partial CDR3 DNA: TGTGCCAGCAGTTCGGGACATACCTTCATGAACACTGAA. Translated, it gives CASSSGHTFMNTE. The whole CDR3 sequence is CASSSGHTFMNTEAFF. Variable domain in full (rest from reference TRBV28 and TRBJ1-1): DVKVTQSSRYLVKRTGEKVFLECVQDMDHENMFWYRQDPGLGLRLIYFSYDVKMKEKGDIPEGYSVSREKKERFSLILESASTNQTSMYLCASSSGHTFMNTEAFFGQGTRLTVV.

On this clone: Read data end 3 residues before the CDR3 end; the end is taken from the germline J gene. V gene TRBV2 combines with J gene TRBJ1-2, with D perhaps TRBD1 (5 bases). CDR1 and CDR2 (germline): SNHLY, FYNNEI. This CDR3 spans 16 amino acids. The CDR3 bases that were read are TGTGCCAGCACCGACCGGGACTGGATTAGCTCCTACGGG. Amino acid sequence: CASTDRDWISSYG. The full CDR3 protein reads CASTDRDWISSYGYTF.

Comments on this clone: The read gets to within 3 residues of the CDR3 end, and the germline J gene fills in the rest. The genes are TRBV11-2 and TRBJ2-3; D is unclear. Per germline, CDR1 SGHAT and CDR2 FQNNGV. Trimming shortened V by 3 bases and J by 5 bases, and 6 bases separated the two germline ends. The CDR3 runs to 12 residues. The sequenced part of the CDR3 DNA is TGTGCCAGCAGCTTCATTAGAGATACG. This codes for CASSFIRDT. The full CDR3 reads CASSFIRDTQYF. The whole variable domain, remainder taken from reference TRBV11-2 and TRBJ2-3, is EAGVAQSPRYKIIEKRQSVAFWCNPISGHATLYWYQQILGQGPKLLIQFQNNGVVDDSQLPKDRFSAERLKGVDSTLKIQPAKLEDSAVYLCASSFIRDTQYFGPGTRLTVL.

Turning to this clone: With the read ending 3 residues before the CDR3 end, the germline J gene is used to fill in that end. The chain uses TRBV7-9 and TRBJ1-1; the D gene is possibly TRBD1 (5 bases). Trimming shortened V by 3 bases and J by 3 bases, and 11 bases separated the two germline ends. Germline assignment: CDR1 SEHNR and CDR2 FQNEAQ (reference sequence). This CDR3 has 14 residues. CDR3 bases read: TGTGCCAGCAGCTTCTCCTTAGGGGACACTGAA. It specifies CASSFSLGDTE. The entire CDR3 reads CASSFSLGDTEAFF.

As regards this clone: Read data end 3 residues before the CDR3 end; the end is taken from the germline J gene. V usage is TRBV12-3 or TRBV12-4 and J usage is TRBJ2-5; TRBD1 matches 9 bases. The CDR3 has 14 residues. The junction had 3 bases not matched to a gene; V was cut back by 5 bases and J by 2 bases. The CDR3 region is CASSGGQGQETQYF. The covered CDR3 bases are TGTGCCAGCAGTGGAGGACAGGGGCAAGAGACC.

With respect to this clone: Sequencing ends 3 residues short of the CDR3 end; the germline J gene provides the rest. The gene calls are TRBV5-1 and TRBJ2-2; D is perhaps TRBD1 (6 bases). Germline values: CDR1 SGHRS, CDR2 YFSETQ. The CDR3 is made up of 16 amino acids. Trimming cost V 0 bases and J 6 bases, with 15 bases left between them. CDR3 in amino acids: CASSLDSPGVAGELFF. The part of the CDR3 DNA that was read is TGCGCCAGCAGCTTGGACTCCCCAGGGGTGGCCGGGGAG.